These 10 T cell receptor beta chains were sequenced from one sample in a study of regulatory T cells in long-lasting Graves disease. Time point denoted: newly diagnosed GD, antithyroid drugs for less than 3 months. PBMC-derived RNA was used for the TCR library. Both iRepertoire HTBI primers and Arm-PCR of CDR3 regions were used to build the TCR beta libraries. TCRdb reanalysed the multiplex PCR reads using MiXCR and keeps one entry per CDR3 protein. The sample comprises over 200,000 distinct CDR3 sequences, around 18% of which are singletons, and about 15% rests with the top ten. These records were also assigned to another study, of T cells in Graves' hyperthyroidism and ophthalmopathy.

The sample was peripheral blood mononuclear cells (PBMCs), taken at new diagnosis, from a patient treated with antithyroid drugs. The receptors come from a woman aged 25 to 45 with Graves disease.

This clonotype appeared many times. The CDR3 sequence: CSAPIQGGLNSSPLHF. In DNA form, the CDR3 reads TGCAGTGCCCCCATACAGGGCGGTCTGAATAGTTCACCCCTCCACTTT. The chain carries TRBV20-1 and TRBJ1-6; weak D call: TRBD1 (6 bases). The germline gives CDR1 DFQATT, CDR2 SNEGSKA (reference sequence). The CDR3 contains 16 residues. Trimming took 6 bases from V and 9 from J, leaving 24 bases between them.

This clonotype has ten or more counts. The rearrangement joins TRBV27 to TRBJ2-7; the D call may be TRBD1 or TRBD2 (5 bases each). Germline-derived CDR1 and CDR2 are MNHEY and SMNVEV (reference sequence). This CDR3 is 17 amino acids long. V gave up 2 bases and J gave up 6 bases, with 23 bases separating them. CDR3 in DNA: TGTGCCAGCAGTTTAACAGCCCCGGGACCCAGTTGGGGCGAGCAGTACTTC. It codes for CASSLTAPGPSWGEQYF.

The table lists this clonotype with many counts. The chain joins TRBV12-3 or TRBV12-4 to TRBJ1-3; possibly TRBD1 for D (6 bases). V was trimmed by 6 bases and J by 9 bases, leaving 21 bases between them. This CDR3 has 15 amino acids. Here the CDR3 DNA reads TGTGCCAGCAGCTATGTTGGGGGCGCTCCGGGCACCATATATTTT. Its translation: CASSYVGGAPGTIYF.

This clonotype has at least ten counts. The chain recombines TRBV20-1 with TRBJ2-3, with 8 bases matching TRBD2. The germline gives CDR1 DFQATT, CDR2 SNEGSKA (reference sequence). V was clipped by 6 bases and J by 1 base; unmatched bases: 6. The CDR3 loop spans 14 amino acids. The CDR3 protein is CSASNSGGTDTQYF. DNA for the CDR3: TGCAGTGCAAGCAATAGCGGGGGCACAGATACGCAGTATTTT.

Ten or more counts support this clonotype. The chain uses TRBV7-8 and TRBJ1-1, with 7 bases lining up with TRBD1. V dropped 2 bases and J dropped 1; count of bases not matched to a gene: 7. CDR3 length: 16 residues. Germline loops: CDR1 SGHVS, CDR2 FQNEAQ. CDR3 nucleotide sequence: TGTGCCAGCAGCTTACCCATGGGACAGAGGAACACTGAAGCTTTCTTT. It is translated as CASSLPMGQRNTEAFF.

This clonotype was found many times. This chain links TRBV4-2 with TRBJ1-5, with no clear D. The CDR3 covers 16 residues. Trimming stripped 4 bases from V and 6 bases from J, with 19 bases between. Germline CDR1 is LGHNA and CDR2 is YNFKEQ. In DNA, the CDR3 is TGTGCCAGCAGCCCAAATACTCACGGTCCCCGTCAGCCCCAGCATTTT. As protein: CASSPNTHGPRQPQHF.

This clonotype was counted at least ten times. V and J are TRBV7-2 and TRBJ2-7; TRBD1 agrees at 8 bases. CDR3 length: 14 amino acids. Germline lookup yields CDR1 SGHTA and CDR2 FQGNSA. Unmatched junction bases numbered 5, after V lost 7 bases and J lost 0 bases. The CDR3 nucleotides are TGTGCCAGCACCCCGGACAGGGTCTCCTACGAGCAGTACTTC. This sequence encodes CASTPDRVSYEQYF.

This clonotype was found many times. This chain links TRBV24-1 with TRBJ2-2; D unclear. The CDR3 totals 16 residues. V lost 3 bases and J lost 1, with 11 bases in between. Per germline, CDR1 KGHDR and CDR2 SFDVKD. DNA for the CDR3: TGTGCCACCAGTGATAGCCGAGCCCAGAACACCGGGGAGCTGTTTTTT. As protein: CATSDSRAQNTGELFF.

The chain combines TRBV12-3 or TRBV12-4 with TRBJ1-5; 12 bases map to TRBD1. V was pared by 6 bases and J by 7 bases, with 7 bases of the junction left unmatched. There are 15 residues in the CDR3. The CDR3 loop reads CASRSGQGAGQPQHF. The CDR3 DNA reads as TGTGCCAGCAGGTCGGGACAGGGGGCAGGGCAGCCCCAGCATTTT.

This clonotype was observed at least ten times. This rearrangement joins TRBV15 to TRBJ1-1; possibly TRBD1 for D (6 bases). Germline lookup yields CDR1 LNHNV and CDR2 YYDKDF (reference sequence). The CDR3 is 14 amino acids. V was cut by 4 bases and J by 0 bases, with 9 bases left in between. The CDR3 is CATSKDSLNTEAFF. The CDR3 coding sequence is TGTGCCACCAGCAAGGACAGTCTGAACACTGAAGCTTTCTTT.